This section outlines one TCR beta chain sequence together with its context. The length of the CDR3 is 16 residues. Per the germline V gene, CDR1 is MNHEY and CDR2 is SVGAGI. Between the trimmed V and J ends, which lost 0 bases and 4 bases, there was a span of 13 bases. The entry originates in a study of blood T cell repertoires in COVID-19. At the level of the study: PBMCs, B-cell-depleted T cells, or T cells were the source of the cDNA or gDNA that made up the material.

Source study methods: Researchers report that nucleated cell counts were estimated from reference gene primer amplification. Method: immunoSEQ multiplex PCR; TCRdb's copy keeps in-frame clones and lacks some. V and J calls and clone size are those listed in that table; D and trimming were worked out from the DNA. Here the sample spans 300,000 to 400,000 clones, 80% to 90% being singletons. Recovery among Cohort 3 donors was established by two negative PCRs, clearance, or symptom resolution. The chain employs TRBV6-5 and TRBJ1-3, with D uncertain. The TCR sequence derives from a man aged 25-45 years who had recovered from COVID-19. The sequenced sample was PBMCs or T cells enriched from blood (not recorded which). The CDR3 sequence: CASSYSPVGPGNTIYF. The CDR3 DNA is TGTGCCAGCAGTTACTCACCAGTTGGTCCGGGAAACACCATATATTTT.